The 9 T cell receptor beta chains below come from one sample, sequenced in a study of blood T cell repertoires in COVID-19. The assay was immunoSEQ multiplex PCR, and TCRdb's table has in-frame clones only and misses some. The sample comprises a few hundred thousand clones, around 88% of which are singletons, and around 13% rests with the top ten. The specimen was peripheral blood. The receptors shown here come from a woman aged 50 to 60 with COVID-19, enrolled during active disease.

The chain uses TRBV6-4 and TRBJ2-3; the match to TRBD1 covers 8 bases. This CDR3 is built from 14 residues. V shed 5 bases, J shed 4 bases, and the junction held 5 bases outside the gene matches. Germline V gives CDR1 MRHNA, CDR2 SNTAGT. The CDR3 sequence is CASSTEQGADTQYF. The CDR3 bases are TGTGCCAGCAGTACAGAACAGGGGGCAGATACGCAGTATTTT.

The CDR3 is CASTTGQGNQPQHF. DNA of the CDR3: TGTGCCAGCACCACCGGCCAGGGGAATCAGCCCCAGCATTTT. The rearrangement uses TRBV7-2 and TRBJ1-5; weak D call: TRBD1 (6 bases). Per germline, CDR1 SGHTA and CDR2 FQGNSA. The ends were cut back, 7 bases at V and 4 bases at J, with 14 bases in the middle. CDR3 size: 14 residues.

This rearrangement joins TRBV2 to TRBJ1-2; 7 nucleotides match TRBD1. Germline values: CDR1 SNHLY, CDR2 FYNNEI. After removal of 2 bases from V and 5 bases from J, the junction contained 14 bases not matched to a gene. The CDR3 totals 17 residues. CDR3 bases: TGTGCCAGCAGTGAAAGGGGGGCAGGGGGTGGACTATATGGCTACACCTTC. Translated: CASSERGAGGGLYGYTF.

The J gene is TRBJ2-7, the V gene TRBV6-5; D gene ambiguous. CDR1 is MNHEY and CDR2 is SVGAGI in the germline V gene. The CDR3 has 15 residues. With 7 bases removed from V and 2 bases from J, the gap between germline ends came to 18 bases. CDR3 in DNA: TGTGCCAGCACCCCCCCGCTAGGTCTTGCCTACGAGCAGTACTTC. It is translated as CASTPPLGLAYEQYF.

This clone was observed a single time. The V call is TRBV28, the J call TRBJ1-4, with D hard to call. Trimming removed 6 bases at V and 5 bases at J, with 7 bases between. The CDR3 runs to 12 residues. Germline assignment: CDR1 MDHEN and CDR2 SYDVKM. The CDR3 here is CASSLVNEKLFF. The CDR3 nucleotides are TGTGCCAGCAGCTTAGTAAATGAAAAACTGTTTTTT.

This rearrangement joins TRBV27 to TRBJ1-1, with D possibly matching TRBD1 (5 bases). Trimming left V 5 bases short and J 1 base short, with 14 bases between. The CDR3 sequence is 15 residues long. From germline, CDR1 is MNHEY and CDR2 SMNVEV (reference sequence). The CDR3 sequence is CASSSLGAGNTEAFF. In DNA form, the CDR3 reads TGTGCCAGCAGTAGCCTAGGGGCCGGGAACACTGAAGCTTTCTTT.

The V and J genes are TRBV6-5 and TRBJ2-5; 8 bases are shared with TRBD1. J gave up 5 bases and V 5 bases, and 4 bases lay outside the gene matches. CDR1 MNHEY and CDR2 SVGAGI come from the germline V gene. There are 13 residues in the CDR3. In DNA, the CDR3 is TGTGCCAGCAGTACCGCAGGGGGCGAGACCCAGTACTTC. As protein: CASSTAGGETQYF.

This chain links TRBV9 with TRBJ1-2; D not certain. Germline CDR1 is SGDLS and CDR2 is YYNGEE. This CDR3 region has 13 residues. V lost 0 bases, J lost 5 bases, and 8 bases lay in between. The CDR3 DNA is TGTGCCAGCAGCGTAGCTGAGTGGTATGGCTACACCTTC. It codes for CASSVAEWYGYTF.

The chain uses TRBV12-3 or TRBV12-4 and TRBJ1-2; D is ambiguous. V dropped 3 bases and J dropped 9 bases, with 8 bases sitting between them. The CDR3 consists of 11 residues. The CDR3 reads CASSLGVSYTF. The CDR3 DNA is TGTGCCAGCAGTTTGGGAGTAAGCTACACCTTC.